This is a list of T cell receptor beta chains from one sample in a study of T cells in Graves' hyperthyroidism and ophthalmopathy. TCRdb re-called the multiplex PCR reads through MiXCR, storing one row per CDR3 protein. The sample consists of about 350,000 distinct CDR3 sequences, roughly an eighth of them appearing once. The sample consisted of blood. Receptor source: a woman between 35 and 50 years old with Graves' ophthalmopathy. The CDR3 runs from the conserved cysteine through the conserved F or W. A D gene is named only where the DNA matches it firmly. Only part of the rows carry a size: once, few, many, or a class if the clone is expanded.

J gene	clone size	CDR3 length	V gene	D gene	CDR3 DNA	CDR3 protein
TRBJ2-3	-	15	TRBV3-1	-	TGTGCCAGCAGCCTTCTTGGGAGCGGCACAGATACGCAGTATTTT	CASSLLGSGTDTQYF
TRBJ2-7	-	15	TRBV2	-	TGTGCCAGCACCAGGGGACTAACGCAATCCTACGAGCAGTACTTC	CASTRGLTQSYEQYF
TRBJ2-3	many	15	TRBV5-1	-	TGCGCCAGCAGCTTGAGCCCAGGGACCACAGATACGCAGTATTTT	CASSLSPGTTDTQYF
TRBJ2-7	few	14	TRBV11-2	-	TGTGCCAGCAGCTTAGAATCAAATACCTACGAGCAGTACTTC	CASSLESNTYEQYF
TRBJ2-3	many	14	TRBV29-1	-	TGCAGCGCCGGTGGGGGCGCGGGCACAGATACGCAGTATTTT	CSAGGGAGTDTQYF
TRBJ2-2	-	15	TRBV5-1	-	TGCGCCAGCAGCTTTCGCCTCGCGAACACCGGGGAGCTGTTTTTT	CASSFRLANTGELFF
TRBJ1-2	-	14	TRBV6-1	-	TGTGCCAGCAGGAGCTTCCGGGACATCTATGGCTACACCTTC	CASRSFRDIYGYTF
TRBJ1-3	many	14	TRBV27	-	TGTGCCAGCAGGCGCGGGGGGATCGGAAACACCATATATTTT	CASRRGGIGNTIYF
TRBJ2-5	many	12	TRBV20-1	-	TGCAGTGCTAGTTTGGGAAAAGAGACCCAGTACTTC	CSASLGKETQYF
TRBJ2-5	many	13	TRBV20-1	TRBD2	TGCAGTGCTCCGCCCAGCGGGGTAGAGACCCAGTACTTC	CSAPPSGVETQYF
TRBJ2-3	few	14	TRBV12-3/TRBV12-4	-	TGTGCCAGCAGTTATGCCGGCAGCACAGATACGCGGTATTTT	CASSYAGSTDTRYF
TRBJ2-7	many	13	TRBV27	TRBD1	TGTGCCACCCTGGGACAGGGAAATGGCGAGCAGTACTTC	CATLGQGNGEQYF
TRBJ2-4	many	14	TRBV3-1	-	TGTGCCAGCAGCCAAGAGTTAGCCAAAAACATTCAGTACTTC	CASSQELAKNIQYF
TRBJ2-5	once	14	TRBV6-1	-	TGTGCCAGCAGTGAAGCGCCGCGGGGAGAGACCCAGTACTTC	CASSEAPRGETQYF
TRBJ2-3	many	18	TRBV15	-	TGTGCCACCAGCAGAGATAAGTGGCTAGGGGTCGGGACAGATACGCAGTATTTT	CATSRDKWLGVGTDTQYF
TRBJ1-1	many	16	TRBV13	TRBD1	TGTGCCAGCAGCGAAGAACAGGGGGCCGAGAACACTGAAGCTTTCTTT	CASSEEQGAENTEAFF
TRBJ2-7	many	17	TRBV6-6	TRBD2	TGTGCCAGCAGTTACTCAGCCCCCGGGACTAGCGCCTACGAGCAGTACTTC	CASSYSAPGTSAYEQYF
TRBJ2-1	many	13	TRBV2	TRBD2	TGTGCCAGCAGTGAAGATCTAGCGGGAGAGCAGTTCTTC	CASSEDLAGEQFF
TRBJ1-6	once	13	TRBV7-9	-	TGTGCCAGCAGCCCCTCGGCTAATTCACCCCTCCACTTT	CASSPSANSPLHF
TRBJ2-5	-	12	TRBV29-1	TRBD2	TGCAGCGTTGTTGCGGGAGTAGAGACCCAGTACTTC	CSVVAGVETQYF
TRBJ2-7	-	17	TRBV10-1	TRBD2	TGCGCCAGCAGTGAGACCCTGGGCGGGAGGGGAAGTAACGAGCAGTACTTC	CASSETLGGRGSNEQYF
TRBJ1-1	many	15	TRBV28	TRBD1	TGTGCCAGCAGTTCTATCGACAGGGCGAACACTGAAGCTTTCTTT	CASSSIDRANTEAFF
TRBJ2-1	-	16	TRBV20-1	TRBD2	TGCAGTGCTAGAGGGAGCGGCGGGAGGAGTAACAATGAGCAGTTCTTC	CSARGSGGRSNNEQFF
TRBJ1-1	many	14	TRBV6-1	-	TGTGCCAGCAGTTCCTTCCTATGGAACACTGAAGCTTTCTTT	CASSSFLWNTEAFF
TRBJ2-1	-	17	TRBV5-1	TRBD2	TGCGCCAGCAGCTTGAATCCGGGTGCGGGGGGGGTTGGTGAGCAGTTCTTC	CASSLNPGAGGVGEQFF
TRBJ2-1	many	11	TRBV20-1	TRBD2	TGCAGTGTCAGGGCGGGAGGTGAGCAGTTCTTC	CSVRAGGEQFF
TRBJ2-7	many	13	TRBV27	-	TGTGCCAGCAGTTCCGGGATCATGAACGAGCAGTACTTC	CASSSGIMNEQYF
TRBJ2-5	-	16	TRBV11-1	TRBD2	TGTGCCAGCAGCTTATGGGTCGCGGGGGGCCAAGAGACCCAGTACTTC	CASSLWVAGGQETQYF
TRBJ2-5	many	15	TRBV12-3/TRBV12-4	TRBD1	TGTGCCAGCAGCGGGGGACAGGGATTTCAAGAGACCCAGTACTTC	CASSGGQGFQETQYF